This T cell receptor (beta chain) emerged from a study of cytomegalovirus exposure and HLA in healthy donors. The PCR had 60 Vbeta and 13 Jbeta primers. Clones were sequenced by immunoSEQ multiplex PCR, and TCRdb holds only the in-frame ones, with some missing. Of roughly 190,000 clones detected, 79% appear once; the ten largest clones hold around 1.4%. The CDR3 loop spans 14 amino acids. With 4 bases removed from V and 8 bases from J, the gap between germline ends came to 17 bases. Germline lookup yields CDR1 LGHNA and CDR2 YSLEER. The sequencing sample was made of PBMCs. V and J are TRBV4-3 and TRBJ1-2; D gene unclear. The TCR sequence derives from a woman aged 45 to 65 in good health and CMV-seronegative. This CDR3 is CASSPEGSPRGYTF. The CDR3 DNA reads TGCGCCAGCAGCCCAGAGGGCAGTCCTCGGGGCTACACCTTC.